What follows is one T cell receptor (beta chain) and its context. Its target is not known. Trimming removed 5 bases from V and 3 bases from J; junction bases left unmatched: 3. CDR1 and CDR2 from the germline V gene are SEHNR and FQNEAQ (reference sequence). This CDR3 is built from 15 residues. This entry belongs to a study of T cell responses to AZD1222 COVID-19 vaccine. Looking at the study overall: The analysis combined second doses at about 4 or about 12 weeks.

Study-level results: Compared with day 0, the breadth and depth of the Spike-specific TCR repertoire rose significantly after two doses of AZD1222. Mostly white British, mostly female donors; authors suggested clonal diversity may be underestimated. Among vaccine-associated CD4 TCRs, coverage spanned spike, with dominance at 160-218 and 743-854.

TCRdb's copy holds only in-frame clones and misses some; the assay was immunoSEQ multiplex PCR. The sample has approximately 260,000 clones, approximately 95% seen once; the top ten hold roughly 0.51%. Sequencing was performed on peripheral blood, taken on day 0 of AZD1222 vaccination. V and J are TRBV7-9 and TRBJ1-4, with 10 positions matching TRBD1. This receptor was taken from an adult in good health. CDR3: CASSPGQGPNEKLFF. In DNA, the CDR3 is TGTGCCAGCAGCCCGGGACAGGGGCCTAATGAAAAACTGTTTTTT.